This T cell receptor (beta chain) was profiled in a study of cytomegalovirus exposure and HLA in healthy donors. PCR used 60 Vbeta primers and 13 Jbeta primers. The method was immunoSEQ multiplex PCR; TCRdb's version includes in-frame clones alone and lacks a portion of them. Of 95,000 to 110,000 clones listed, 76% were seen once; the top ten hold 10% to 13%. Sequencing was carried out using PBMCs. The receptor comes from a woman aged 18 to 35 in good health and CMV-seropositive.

CDR3 loop: CASSLAKLGHRKLFF. The CDR3 DNA is TGTGCCAGCAGCTTAGCTAAGCTGGGACATCGAAAACTGTTTTTT. J is TRBJ1-4 and V is TRBV7-9; tentative D call: TRBD1 (6 bases). Germline CDR1 reads SEHNR; CDR2 reads FQNEAQ (reference sequence). Between the trimmed V and J ends, which lost 0 bases and 10 bases, there was a span of 15 bases. The CDR3 has 15 amino acids.